This T cell receptor beta chain was captured in a study of radiation and T cells in renal cell carcinoma. Study-wide results and limits: Pretreatment tumor biopsies were lacking, so baseline clonotypes are unknown. In blood, top tumor clones expanded by 2 weeks, shrinking by 4.

Repertoires were generated with immunoSEQ multiplex PCR, while TCRdb's copy carries only in-frame clones and drops some. The sample consists of around 99,000 clones, around 80% of them appearing once. Losses at the gene ends were 4 bases for V and 7 bases for J; bases not matched to a gene: 9. The CDR3 covers 15 residues. Looked up from germline, CDR1 is SGDLS and CDR2 is YYNGEE. In the case of this clone: The antigen is undetermined.

Time point specified: blood 4 weeks post-SBRT, at nephrectomy. Noted treatment: 15 Gy SBRT to primary tumor, nephrectomy 4 weeks later. Nephrectomy followed 15 Gy stereotactic body radiation by 4 weeks. After SBRT, blood was collected at 2 and 4 weeks, plus baseline. Sequencing used blood, obtained from a patient whose treatment included radiotherapy and nephrectomy. This clonotype originated in a man in his fifties or sixties with renal cell carcinoma. The chain joins TRBV9 to TRBJ1-2; 11 bases align to TRBD1. The CDR3 protein is CASSPRTGGSSGYTF. The CDR3, as DNA: TGTGCCAGCAGCCCTCGGACAGGGGGCAGCAGTGGCTACACCTTC.